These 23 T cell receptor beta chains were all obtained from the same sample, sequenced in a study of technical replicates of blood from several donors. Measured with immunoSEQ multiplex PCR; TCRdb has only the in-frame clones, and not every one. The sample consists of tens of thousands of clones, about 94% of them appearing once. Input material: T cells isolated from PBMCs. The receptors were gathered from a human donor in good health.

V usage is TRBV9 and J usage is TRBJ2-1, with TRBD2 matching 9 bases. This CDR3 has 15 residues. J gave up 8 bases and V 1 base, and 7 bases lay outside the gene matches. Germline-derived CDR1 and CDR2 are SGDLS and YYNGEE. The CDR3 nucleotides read TGTGCCAGCAGCGTATCCCCCGGGACTAGCCATGAGCAGTTCTTC. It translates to CASSVSPGTSHEQFF.

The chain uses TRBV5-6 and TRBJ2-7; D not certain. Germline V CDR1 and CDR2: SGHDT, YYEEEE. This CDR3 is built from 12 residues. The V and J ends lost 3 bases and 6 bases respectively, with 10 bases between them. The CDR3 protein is CASSSRVLEQYF. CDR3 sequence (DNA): TGTGCCAGCAGCTCAAGAGTTCTCGAGCAGTACTTC. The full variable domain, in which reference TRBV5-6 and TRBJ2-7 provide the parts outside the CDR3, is DAGVTQSPTHLIKTRGQQVTLRCSPKSGHDTVSWYQQALGQGPQFIFQYYEEEERQRGNFPDRFSGHQFPNYSSELNVNALLLGDSALYLCASSSRVLEQYFGPGTRLTVT.

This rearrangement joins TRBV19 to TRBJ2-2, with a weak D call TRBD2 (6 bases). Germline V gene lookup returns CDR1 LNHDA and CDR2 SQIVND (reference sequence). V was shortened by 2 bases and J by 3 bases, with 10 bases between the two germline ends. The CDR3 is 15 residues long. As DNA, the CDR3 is TGTGCCAGTAGTATAAATTGGGGGGACACCGGGGAGCTGTTTTTT. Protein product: CASSINWGDTGELFF.

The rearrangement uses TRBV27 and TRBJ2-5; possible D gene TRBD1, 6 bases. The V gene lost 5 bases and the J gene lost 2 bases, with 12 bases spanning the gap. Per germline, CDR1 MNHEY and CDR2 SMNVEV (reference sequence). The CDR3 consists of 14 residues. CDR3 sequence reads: CASSPSDRQETQYF. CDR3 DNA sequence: TGTGCCAGCAGTCCGTCCGACAGGCAAGAGACCCAGTACTTC.

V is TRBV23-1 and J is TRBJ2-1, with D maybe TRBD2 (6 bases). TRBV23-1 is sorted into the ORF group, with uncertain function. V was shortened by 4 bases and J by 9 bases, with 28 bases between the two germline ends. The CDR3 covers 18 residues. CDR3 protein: CASSRARDGTRAIVEQFF. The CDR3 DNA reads TGCGCCAGCAGTCGGGCGAGGGACGGGACTCGAGCAATTGTTGAGCAGTTCTTC.

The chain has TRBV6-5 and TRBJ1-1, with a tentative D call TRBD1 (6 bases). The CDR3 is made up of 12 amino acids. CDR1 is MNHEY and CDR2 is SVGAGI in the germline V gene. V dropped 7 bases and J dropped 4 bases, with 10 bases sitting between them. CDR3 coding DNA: TGTGCCAGCACCCAGGGGTCCACTGAAGCTTTCTTT. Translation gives CASTQGSTEAFF.

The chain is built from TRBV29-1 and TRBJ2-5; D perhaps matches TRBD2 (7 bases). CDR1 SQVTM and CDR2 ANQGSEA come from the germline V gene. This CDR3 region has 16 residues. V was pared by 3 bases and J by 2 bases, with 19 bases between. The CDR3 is CSVEASGGGEQETQYF. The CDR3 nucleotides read TGCAGCGTTGAGGCTAGCGGAGGGGGGGAACAAGAGACCCAGTACTTC. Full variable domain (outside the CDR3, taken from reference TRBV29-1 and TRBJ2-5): SAVISQKPSRDICQRGTSLTIQCQVDSQVTMMFWYRQQPGQSLTLIATANQGSEATYESGFVIDKFPISRPNLTFSTLTVSNMSPEDSSIYLCSVEASGGGEQETQYFGPGTRLLVL.

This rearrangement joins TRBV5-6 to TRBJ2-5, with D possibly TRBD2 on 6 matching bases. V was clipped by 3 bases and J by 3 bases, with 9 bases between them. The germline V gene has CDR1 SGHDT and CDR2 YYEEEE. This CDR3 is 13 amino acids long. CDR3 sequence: CASSSGGEETQYF. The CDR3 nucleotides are TGTGCCAGCAGCTCTGGCGGGGAAGAGACCCAGTACTTC.

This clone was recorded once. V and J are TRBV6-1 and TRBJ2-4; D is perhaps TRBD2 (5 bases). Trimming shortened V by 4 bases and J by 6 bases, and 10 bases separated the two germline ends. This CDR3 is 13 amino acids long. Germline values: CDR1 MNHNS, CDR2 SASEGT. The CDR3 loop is CASSVMDLNIQYF. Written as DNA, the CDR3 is TGTGCCAGCAGTGTTATGGACTTAAACATTCAGTACTTC.

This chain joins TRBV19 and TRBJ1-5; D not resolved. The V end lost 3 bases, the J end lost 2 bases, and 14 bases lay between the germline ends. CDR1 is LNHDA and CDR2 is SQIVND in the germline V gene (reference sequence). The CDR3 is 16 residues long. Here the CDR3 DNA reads TGTGCCAGTAGTATTACGAGGGTTAGTGGCAATCAGCCCCAGCATTTT. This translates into CASSITRVSGNQPQHF. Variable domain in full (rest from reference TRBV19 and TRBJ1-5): DGGITQSPKYLFRKEGQNVTLSCEQNLNHDAMYWYRQDPGQGLRLIYYSQIVNDFQKGDIAEGYSVSREKKESFPLTVTSAQKNPTAFYLCASSITRVSGNQPQHFGDGTRLSIL.

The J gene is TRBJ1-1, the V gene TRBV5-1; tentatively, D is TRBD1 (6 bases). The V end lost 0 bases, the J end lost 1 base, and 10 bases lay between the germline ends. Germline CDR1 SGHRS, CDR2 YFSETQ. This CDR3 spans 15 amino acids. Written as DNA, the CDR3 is TGCGCCAGCAGCTTGGCCTGGGACACGAACACTGAAGCTTTCTTT. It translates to CASSLAWDTNTEAFF.

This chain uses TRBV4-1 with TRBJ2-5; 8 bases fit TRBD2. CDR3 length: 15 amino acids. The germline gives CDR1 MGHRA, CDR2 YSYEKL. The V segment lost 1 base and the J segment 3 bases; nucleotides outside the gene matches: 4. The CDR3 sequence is CASSQVVLAEETQYF. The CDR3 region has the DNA TGCGCCAGCAGCCAAGTAGTACTAGCGGAAGAGACCCAGTACTTC.

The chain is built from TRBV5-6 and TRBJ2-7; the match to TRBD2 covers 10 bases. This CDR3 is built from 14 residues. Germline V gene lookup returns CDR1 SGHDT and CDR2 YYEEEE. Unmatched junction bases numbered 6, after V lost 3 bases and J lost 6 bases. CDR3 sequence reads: CASSSLAGVVEQYF. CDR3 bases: TGTGCCAGCAGCTCTCTAGCGGGAGTAGTCGAGCAGTACTTC.

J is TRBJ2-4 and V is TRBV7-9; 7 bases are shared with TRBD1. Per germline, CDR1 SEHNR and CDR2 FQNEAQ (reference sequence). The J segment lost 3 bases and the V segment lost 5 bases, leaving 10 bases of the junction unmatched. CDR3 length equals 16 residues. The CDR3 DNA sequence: TGTGCCAGCAGCAATAACAGGGGACGTGTCAAAAACATTCAGTACTTC. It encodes CASSNNRGRVKNIQYF.

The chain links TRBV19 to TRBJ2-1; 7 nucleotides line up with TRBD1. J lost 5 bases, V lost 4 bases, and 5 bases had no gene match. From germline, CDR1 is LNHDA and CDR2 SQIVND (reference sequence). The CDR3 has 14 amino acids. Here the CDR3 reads CASSRQGRDNEQFF. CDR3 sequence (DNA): TGTGCCAGTAGTAGACAGGGAAGGGACAATGAGCAGTTCTTC.

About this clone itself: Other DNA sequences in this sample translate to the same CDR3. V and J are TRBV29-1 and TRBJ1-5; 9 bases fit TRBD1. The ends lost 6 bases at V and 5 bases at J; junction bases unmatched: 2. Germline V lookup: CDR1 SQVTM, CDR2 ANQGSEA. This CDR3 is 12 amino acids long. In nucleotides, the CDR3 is TGCAGCGTCGGGGACAGGGATCAGCCCCAGCATTTT. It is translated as CSVGDRDQPQHF.

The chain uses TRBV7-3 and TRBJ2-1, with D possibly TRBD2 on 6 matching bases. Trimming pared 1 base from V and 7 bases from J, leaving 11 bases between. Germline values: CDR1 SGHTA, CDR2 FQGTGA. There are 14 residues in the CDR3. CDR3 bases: TGTGCCAGCAGCTTAAGCCTAGCGTCTAATGAGCAGTTCTTC. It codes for CASSLSLASNEQFF. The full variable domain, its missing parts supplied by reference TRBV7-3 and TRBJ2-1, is GAGVSQTPSNKVTEKGKYVELRCDPISGHTALYWYRQSLGQGPEFLIYFQGTGAADDSGLPNDRFFAVRPEGSVSTLKIQRTERGDSAVYLCASSLSLASNEQFFGPGTRLTVL.

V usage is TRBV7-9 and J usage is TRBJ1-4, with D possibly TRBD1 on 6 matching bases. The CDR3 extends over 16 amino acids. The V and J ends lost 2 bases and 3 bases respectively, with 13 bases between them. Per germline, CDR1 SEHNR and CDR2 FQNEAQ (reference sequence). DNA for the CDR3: TGTGCCAGCAGCTTATATCTGGGACACTCTAATGAAAAACTGTTTTTT. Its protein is CASSLYLGHSNEKLFF.

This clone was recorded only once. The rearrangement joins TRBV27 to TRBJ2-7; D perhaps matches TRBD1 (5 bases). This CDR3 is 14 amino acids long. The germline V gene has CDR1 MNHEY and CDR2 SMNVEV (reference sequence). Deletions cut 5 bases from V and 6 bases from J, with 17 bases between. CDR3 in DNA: TGTGCCAGCAGTATCAACCCAGGGCTCTTCGAGCAGTACTTC. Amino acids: CASSINPGLFEQYF.

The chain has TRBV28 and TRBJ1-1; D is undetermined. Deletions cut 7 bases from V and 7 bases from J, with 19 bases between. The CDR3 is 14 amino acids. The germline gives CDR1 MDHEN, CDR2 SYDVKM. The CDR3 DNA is TGTGCCAGCATGCCACCGGGAACCGATCTTGAAGCTTTCTTT. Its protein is CASMPPGTDLEAFF.

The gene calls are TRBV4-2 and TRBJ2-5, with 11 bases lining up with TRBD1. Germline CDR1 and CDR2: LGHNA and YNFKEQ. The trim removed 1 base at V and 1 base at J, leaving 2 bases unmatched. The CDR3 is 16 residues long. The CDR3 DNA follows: TGTGCCAGCAGCCAAGTAGGGACAGGGGGCCAAGAGACCCAGTACTTC. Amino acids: CASSQVGTGGQETQYF.

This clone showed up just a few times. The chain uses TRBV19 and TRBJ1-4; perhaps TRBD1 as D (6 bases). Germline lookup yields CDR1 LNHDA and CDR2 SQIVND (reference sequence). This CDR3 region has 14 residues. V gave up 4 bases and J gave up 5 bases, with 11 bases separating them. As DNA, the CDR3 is TGTGCCAGTAGTAGACAGGTGATAAATGAAAAACTGTTTTTT. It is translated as CASSRQVINEKLFF. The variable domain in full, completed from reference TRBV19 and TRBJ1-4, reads DGGITQSPKYLFRKEGQNVTLSCEQNLNHDAMYWYRQDPGQGLRLIYYSQIVNDFQKGDIAEGYSVSREKKESFPLTVTSAQKNPTAFYLCASSRQVINEKLFFGSGTQLSVL.

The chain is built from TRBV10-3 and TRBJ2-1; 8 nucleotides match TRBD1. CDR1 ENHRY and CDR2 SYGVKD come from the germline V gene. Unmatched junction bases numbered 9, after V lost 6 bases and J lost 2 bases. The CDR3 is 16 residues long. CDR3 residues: CAISPSTGATYNEQFF. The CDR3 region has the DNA TGTGCCATCAGCCCATCGACAGGGGCGACCTACAATGAGCAGTTCTTC.